Shown below are 5 T cell receptor beta chains from a single sample sequenced in a study of Ad26.COV2.S vaccination and SARS-CoV-2 variants. The treatment is: 19 received Ad26.COV2.S at low or high dose, single or two shots; 5 received placebo; per-sample allocation not given. Sampling took place 63 days after the first vaccine or placebo injection. Assay: immunoSEQ multiplex PCR; the TCRdb copy retains only in-frame clones and omits some. The table has more than 300,000 clones, 75% to 90% seen once; the top ten hold about 4.6%. Specimen: peripheral blood, collected in a trial of Ad26.COV2.S vaccine versus placebo. Receptors were obtained from a person aged 18-65 years who received the Ad26.COV2.S COVID-19 vaccine or a placebo.

The chain recombines TRBV10-2 with TRBJ1-6; tentative D call: TRBD1 (5 bases). This CDR3 has 14 residues. The germline CDR1 and CDR2 sequences are WSHSY and SAAADI. The V end was cut by 3 bases, the J end by 6 bases, with 9 bases between. CDR3 DNA: TGCGCCAGCAGTGAATCACAGGCTAATTCACCCCTCCACTTT. As protein: CASSESQANSPLHF.

The rearrangement uses TRBV27 and TRBJ2-7; 13 nucleotides agree with TRBD2. CDR1 and CDR2 (germline): MNHEY, SMNVEV (reference sequence). This CDR3 contains 15 residues. The V and J ends lost 2 bases and 5 bases, in that order; junction bases with no gene match: 3. The CDR3 bases are TGTGCCAGCAGTTTACGACTAGCGGGAGGTAACGAGCAGTACTTC. Its translation is CASSLRLAGGNEQYF.

The chain is built from TRBV19 and TRBJ1-1; D is ambiguous. Between the trimmed V and J ends, which lost 6 bases and 2 bases, there was a span of 19 bases. CDR1 LNHDA and CDR2 SQIVND come from the germline V gene (reference sequence). The CDR3 is made up of 16 amino acids. CDR3 nucleotide sequence: TGTGCCAGTAGGAAGGGAAGGACGACATTAAACACTGAAGCTTTCTTT. It yields the protein CASRKGRTTLNTEAFF.

This chain uses TRBV9 with TRBJ2-2, with a weak D call TRBD2 (6 bases). The germline CDR1 and CDR2 sequences are SGDLS and YYNGEE. Deletions cut 4 bases from V and 5 bases from J, with 15 bases between. The CDR3 has 15 residues. In nucleotides, the CDR3 is TGTGCCAGCAGCTTGGGGGGACTCCAAACCGGGGAGCTGTTTTTT. This gives the protein CASSLGGLQTGELFF.

In DNA form, the CDR3 reads TGTGCCAGCAGCGACGGACTAGGGGAGACCCAGTACTTC. Protein sequence: CASSDGLGETQYF. The chain couples TRBV7-9 to TRBJ2-5; the match to TRBD2 covers 7 bases. There are 13 residues in the CDR3. The V segment lost 5 bases and the J segment 5 bases; nucleotides outside the gene matches: 5. Germline V lookup: CDR1 SEHNR, CDR2 FQNEAQ (reference sequence).